This T cell receptor beta chain was profiled in a study of T cell repertoires in cytomegalovirus infection. Germline CDR1 SNHLY, CDR2 FYNNEI. The length of the CDR3 is 15 residues. V gave up 4 bases and J gave up 5 bases; unmatched junction bases: 10. TCRdb used MiXCR to reprocess the reads, holding one entry per CDR3 protein. The table lists around 210,000 distinct CDR3 sequences, about 5.9% of them singletons. Sequenced material: PBMCs. The origin of this receptor is a human donor in good health (CMV status not recorded). Some clones in this sample may be carry-over from other donors' samples. V usage is TRBV2 and J usage is TRBJ1-1, with 7 bases fitting TRBD1. The DNA for the CDR3 is TGTGCCAGCAGTGGGCCCTCAGGGGGTCGAACTGAAGCTTTCTTT. Translating it yields CASSGPSGGRTEAFF.